One and the same sample provided the 16 T cell receptor beta chains below, sequenced in a study of human thymus T cells. Thymic samples were excised during corrective heart operations. Here immunoSEQ multiplex PCR was the method, and the copy in TCRdb shows in-frame clones only, minus some. The sample carries about 130,000 clones, approximately 96% recorded once. Material for sequencing was thymus tissue. The receptors shown here come from a boy less than two years old with a congenital heart defect but otherwise immunologically healthy.

The chain recombines TRBV5-1 with TRBJ1-3; D gene ambiguous. CDR3 size: 15 residues. V gave up 2 bases and J gave up 0 bases, with 9 bases separating them. Germline values: CDR1 SGHRS, CDR2 YFSETQ. The CDR3 DNA is TGCGCCAGCAGCTTATTTCCTAGCTCTGGAAACACCATATATTTT. Its protein is CASSLFPSSGNTIYF.

V usage is TRBV2 and J usage is TRBJ1-6; 8 bases map to TRBD1. CDR3 length: 15 amino acids. V dropped 3 bases and J dropped 5; count of bases not matched to a gene: 3. Looked up from germline, CDR1 is SNHLY and CDR2 is FYNNEI. DNA of the CDR3: TGTGCCAGCAGTGACGAGACAGGGGATAATTCACCCCTCCACTTT. This codes for CASSDETGDNSPLHF. Combining the CDR3 with reference TRBV2 and TRBJ1-6 gives the whole variable domain EPEVTQTPSHQVTQMGQEVILRCVPISNHLYFYWYRQILGQKVEFLVSFYNNEISEKSEIFDDQFSVERPDGSNFTLKIRSTKLEDSAMYFCASSDETGDNSPLHFGNGTRLTVT.

The V call is TRBV15, the J call TRBJ1-2; D perhaps matches TRBD1 (6 bases). The CDR3 spans 13 residues. CDR1 and CDR2 from the germline V gene are LNHNV and YYDKDF (reference sequence). The germline V and J ends were trimmed by 0 bases and 10 bases, with 12 bases remaining between them. This chain's CDR3 is CATSRDDQGYYTF. In DNA form, the CDR3 reads TGTGCCACCAGCAGAGATGATCAGGGGTACTACACCTTC.

The gene calls are TRBV5-6 and TRBJ1-2; D remains ambiguous. Trimming shortened V by 0 bases and J by 4 bases, and 16 bases separated the two germline ends. Looked up from germline, CDR1 is SGHDT and CDR2 is YYEEEE. The CDR3 is 16 residues long. The CDR3 sequence: CASSLALQWKGYGYTF. CDR3 in DNA: TGTGCCAGCAGCTTGGCGCTTCAATGGAAGGGCTATGGCTACACCTTC.

The chain joins TRBV19 to TRBJ2-6; D is possibly TRBD1 (6 bases). Trimming left V 3 bases short and J 2 bases short, with 11 bases between. Germline V gives CDR1 LNHDA, CDR2 SQIVND (reference sequence). The CDR3 consists of 16 residues. CDR3 DNA sequence: TGTGCCAGTAGTATGGGGGCAGATCCTGGGGCCAACGTCCTGACTTTC. Its protein product is CASSMGADPGANVLTF.

This chain uses TRBV25-1 with TRBJ2-2; D gene uncertain. Trimming removed 4 bases at V and 6 bases at J, with 3 bases between. The CDR3 contains 11 residues. CDR1 and CDR2 (germline): MGHDK, SYGVNS. The CDR3 loop is CASSGAGELFF. CDR3 DNA sequence: TGTGCCAGCAGTGGGGCCGGGGAGCTGTTTTTT. The full variable domain, with the rest looked up from reference TRBV25-1 and TRBJ2-2, is EADIYQTPRYLVIGTGKKITLECSQTMGHDKMYWYQQDPGMELHLIHYSYGVNSTEKGDLSSESTVSRIRTEHFPLTLESARPSHTSQYLCASSGAGELFFGEGSRLTVL.

The rearrangement links TRBV1 to TRBJ2-1; TRBD2 is the table's D call, not checked against the DNA. TRBV1 is a pseudogene segment. This CDR3 spans 15 amino acids. CDR3 residues: CTSSLSSGRYNEQFF. CDR3 DNA: TGCACCAGCAGCCTATCTAGCGGGCGGTACAATGAGCAGTTCTTC.

The chain is built from TRBV7-8 and TRBJ1-5; 8 bases fit TRBD1. The V segment lost 7 bases and the J segment 2 bases; nucleotides outside the gene matches: 10. Germline V gene data show CDR1 as SGHVS and CDR2 as FQNEAQ. The CDR3 is 16 amino acids. Here the CDR3 DNA reads TGTGCCAGCACCGGACCAGGGGGCGCTGGCAATCAGCCCCAGCATTTT. Residues: CASTGPGGAGNQPQHF.

The chain is built from TRBV7-9 and TRBJ2-2; D may correspond to TRBD1 or TRBD2 (5 bases each). CDR1 is SEHNR and CDR2 is FQNEAQ in the germline V gene (reference sequence). The CDR3 extends over 15 amino acids. The V gene lost 4 bases and the J gene lost 6 bases, with 15 bases spanning the gap. CDR3 in DNA: TGTGCCAGCAGCTCCCCCACGGGGCTTGCCGGGGAGCTGTTTTTT. Translating it yields CASSSPTGLAGELFF. The variable domain in full, with the rest retrieved from reference TRBV7-9 and TRBJ2-2, is DTGVSQNPRHKITKRGQNVTFRCDPISEHNRLYWYRQTLGQGPEFLTYFQNEAQLEKSRLLSDRFSAERPKGSFSTLEIQRTEQGDSAMYLCASSSPTGLAGELFFGEGSRLTVL.

This rearrangement joins TRBV10-3 to TRBJ2-7; 12 bases agree with TRBD1. The germline CDR1 and CDR2 sequences are ENHRY and SYGVKD. The CDR3 loop spans 15 amino acids. With 7 bases clipped from V and 6 bases from J, the junction kept 10 bases outside the gene matches. The CDR3 sequence is CAITRGTGGYSEQYF. CDR3 bases: TGTGCCATCACCCGTGGGACAGGGGGCTATAGCGAGCAGTACTTC.

This clone appeared a single time. This rearrangement joins TRBV13 to TRBJ2-1; 8 bases line up with TRBD1. Trimming at V came to 4 bases and at J to 10 bases, leaving 15 bases not matched to a gene. Germline CDR1 reads PRHDT; CDR2 reads FYEKMQ (reference sequence). The length of the CDR3 is 16 residues. The chain's CDR3 is CASSSSDRGEVREQFF. CDR3 coding DNA: TGTGCCAGCAGCTCCAGCGACAGGGGAGAGGTAAGGGAGCAGTTCTTC.

The rearrangement links TRBV29-1 to TRBJ1-3, with D possibly matching TRBD1 (6 bases). From germline, CDR1 is SQVTM and CDR2 ANQGSEA. The CDR3 runs to 15 residues. V dropped 6 bases and J dropped 0 bases, with 15 bases sitting between them. In DNA, the CDR3 is TGCAGCGTCTGCGCGGGGGGGGCCTCTGGAAACACCATATATTTT. Translated, it gives CSVCAGGASGNTIYF.

The rearrangement joins TRBV4-2 to TRBJ2-7; D possibly uses TRBD1 or TRBD2 (6 bases each). CDR1 and CDR2 (germline): LGHNA, YNFKEQ. Trimming took off 0 bases at V and 2 bases at J, with 20 bases between the two ends. The CDR3 spans 18 residues. The CDR3 region has the DNA TGTGCCAGCAGCCAAGATAGGAGGGTTTTGGACAGACCCTACGAGCAGTACTTC. Amino acid sequence: CASSQDRRVLDRPYEQYF.

The chain joins TRBV15 to TRBJ1-1, with D uncertain. This CDR3 is 13 amino acids long. Per the germline V gene, CDR1 is LNHNV and CDR2 is YYDKDF (reference sequence). Between the trimmed V and J ends, which lost 0 bases and 8 bases, there was a span of 10 bases. CDR3 region: CATSRDPYAEAFF. CDR3 bases: TGTGCCACCAGCAGAGATCCCTATGCAGAAGCTTTCTTT.

V and J are TRBV20-1 and TRBJ2-3, with D hard to call. Germline V gene data show CDR1 as DFQATT and CDR2 as SNEGSKA (reference sequence). The ends were cut back, 3 bases at V and 9 bases at J, with 10 bases in the middle. The CDR3 consists of 11 residues. Here the CDR3 reads CSASDLRTQYF. In nucleotides, the CDR3 is TGCAGTGCTAGTGACCTTCGGACGCAGTATTTT.

This clone was recorded only once. This rearrangement joins TRBV7-9 to TRBJ1-1; 8 bases align to TRBD1. CDR1 SEHNR and CDR2 FQNEAQ come from the germline V gene (reference sequence). The ends lost 4 bases at V and 1 base at J; junction bases unmatched: 5. This CDR3 region has 15 residues. The CDR3 here is CASSCLDRANTEAFF. CDR3 bases: TGTGCCAGCAGCTGCTTGGACAGGGCGAACACTGAAGCTTTCTTT.